This TCR beta chain was found in a study of blood T cells in healthy people across ages. Study observations and caveats: More naive CD4+ cells and higher diversity were found in long-lived than in aged donors. Researchers report that TCR beta diversity correlated strongly with naive T cell percentage.

The CDR3 runs to 13 residues. Germline V lookup: CDR1 SQVTM, CDR2 ANQGSEA. Deletions cut 5 bases from V and 10 bases from J, with 15 bases between. PCR was performed a second time for about 7 to 12 cycles using a sample-barcoded 5' primer and a J-beta primer mix. Each CDR3 protein gets one entry after TCRdb re-called the 5' RACE reads with MiXCR. The table has 790,000 or so distinct CDR3 sequences, 35% to 60% seen once. Details on this clonotype: As yet, its antigen is unknown.

Sequencing used blood. The V call is TRBV29-1, the J call TRBJ1-6; the D gene is possibly TRBD1 (5 bases). This clonotype was obtained from a man older than 75 in good health. The CDR3 protein is CSVLTDRLSPLHF. CDR3 DNA: TGCAGCGTTCTGACAGACCGCCTCTCACCCCTCCACTTT.